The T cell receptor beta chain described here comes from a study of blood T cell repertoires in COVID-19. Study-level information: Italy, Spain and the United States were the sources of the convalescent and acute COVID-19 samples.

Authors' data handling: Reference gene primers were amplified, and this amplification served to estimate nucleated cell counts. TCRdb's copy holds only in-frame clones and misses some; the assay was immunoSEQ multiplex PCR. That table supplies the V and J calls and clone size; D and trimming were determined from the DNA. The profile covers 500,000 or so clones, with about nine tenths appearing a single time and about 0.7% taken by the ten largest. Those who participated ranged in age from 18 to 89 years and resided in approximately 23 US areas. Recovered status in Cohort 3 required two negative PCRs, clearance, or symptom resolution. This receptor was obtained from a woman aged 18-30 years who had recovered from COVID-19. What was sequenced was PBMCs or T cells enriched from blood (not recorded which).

CDR3 coding DNA: TGTGCCAGCACTCAGGGGGCGTGGGGAAACACCATATATTTT. It codes for CASTQGAWGNTIYF. V usage is TRBV6-5 and J usage is TRBJ1-3, with TRBD1 matching 8 bases. This CDR3 region has 14 residues. After removal of 7 bases from V and 4 bases from J, the junction contained 6 bases not matched to a gene. CDR1 MNHEY and CDR2 SVGAGI come from the germline V gene.